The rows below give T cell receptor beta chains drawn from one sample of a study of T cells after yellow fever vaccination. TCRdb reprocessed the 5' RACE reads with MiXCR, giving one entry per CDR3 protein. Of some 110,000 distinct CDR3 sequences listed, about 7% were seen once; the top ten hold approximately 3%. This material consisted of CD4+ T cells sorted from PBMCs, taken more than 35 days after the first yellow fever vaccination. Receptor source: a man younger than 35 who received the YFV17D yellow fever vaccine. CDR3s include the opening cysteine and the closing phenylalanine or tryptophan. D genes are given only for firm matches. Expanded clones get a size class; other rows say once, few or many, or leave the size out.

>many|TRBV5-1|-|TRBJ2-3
CASKISIYAGRNTDTQYF
TGCGCCAGCAAAATCTCTATATACGCGGGAAGAAACACAGATACGCAGTATTTT
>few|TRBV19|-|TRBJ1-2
CASSEDGTRNYGYTF
TGTGCCAGTAGTGAAGACGGAACCCGAAACTATGGCTACACCTTC
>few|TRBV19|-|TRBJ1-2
CASSMDGRPNYGYTF
TGTGCCAGTAGTATGGACGGACGTCCTAACTATGGCTACACCTTC
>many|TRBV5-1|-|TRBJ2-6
CASVGSGANVLTF
TGCGCCAGCGTCGGATCTGGGGCCAACGTCCTGACTTTC
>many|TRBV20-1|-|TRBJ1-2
CSAPTPLDSSFLYGYTF
TGCAGTGCCCCGACGCCCTTGGACAGCTCTTTTTTGTATGGCTACACCTTC
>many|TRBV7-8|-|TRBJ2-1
CASSLVLGADLYYNEQFF
TGTGCCAGCAGCTTAGTCCTCGGGGCGGACCTTTATTACAATGAGCAGTTCTTC
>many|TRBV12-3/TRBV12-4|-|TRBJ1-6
CASRASSYNSPLHF
TGTGCCAGCAGAGCTAGCTCCTATAATTCACCCCTCCACTTT
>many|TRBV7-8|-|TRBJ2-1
CAREEGQFF
TGTGCCAGGGAGGAGGGGCAGTTCTTC
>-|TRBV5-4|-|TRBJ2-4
CASSLDQGRNIQYF
TGTGCCAGCAGCTTGGATCAGGGCAGGAACATTCAGTACTTC
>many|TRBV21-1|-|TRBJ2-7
CARTERETGSVDEQYF
TGTGCCAGAACGGAACGAGAGACAGGGTCAGTGGACGAGCAGTACTTC
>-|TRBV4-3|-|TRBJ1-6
CASSQDRDISSPLHF
TGCGCCAGCAGCCAAGATAGGGACATAAGCTCACCCCTCCACTTT
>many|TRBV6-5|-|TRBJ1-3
CASTRSPGTSGNTIYF
TGTGCCAGCACACGATCACCCGGGACTTCTGGAAACACCATATATTTT
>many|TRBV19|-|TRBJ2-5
CASSIGGHLSGTQYF
TGTGCCAGTAGTATAGGAGGCCACCTCTCAGGGACCCAGTACTTC
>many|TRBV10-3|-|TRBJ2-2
CATRGVGELFF
TGTGCCACCAGGGGGGTCGGGGAGCTGTTTTTT
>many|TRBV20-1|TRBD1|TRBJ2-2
CSARIPGQESTGELFF
TGCAGTGCTAGGATACCGGGACAGGAATCCACCGGGGAGCTGTTTTTT
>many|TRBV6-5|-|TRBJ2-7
CASSYSGGRPYEQYF
TGTGCCAGCAGTTACTCGGGGGGCCGACCCTACGAGCAGTACTTC
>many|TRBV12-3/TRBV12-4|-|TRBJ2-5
CASSFGGPRETQYF
TGTGCCAGCAGTTTCGGGGGGCCCAGGGAGACCCAGTACTTC
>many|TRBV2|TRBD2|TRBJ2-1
CASGGLAGGNEQFF
TGTGCCAGCGGGGGACTAGCGGGGGGGAATGAGCAGTTCTTC
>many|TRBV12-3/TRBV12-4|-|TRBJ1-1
CASTLEGLLEYTEAFF
TGTGCCAGCACCCTAGAGGGGTTACTGGAATATACTGAAGCTTTCTTT
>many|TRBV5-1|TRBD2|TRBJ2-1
CASSFGGSSYNEQFF
TGCGCCAGCAGCTTCGGGGGGAGCTCCTACAATGAGCAGTTCTTC
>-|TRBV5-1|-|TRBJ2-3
CASSLAGAGDTQYF
TGCGCCAGCAGCTTGGCTGGGGCGGGAGATACGCAGTATTTT
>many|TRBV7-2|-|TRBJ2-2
CASSLQRLVGGELFF
TGTGCCAGCAGCTTACAGCGCCTAGTGGGCGGGGAGCTGTTTTTT
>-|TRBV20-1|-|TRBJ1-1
CSALTGRPNTEAFF
TGCAGTGCTCTCACGGGACGGCCGAACACTGAAGCTTTCTTT
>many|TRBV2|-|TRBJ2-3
CASSDTGAVNTQYF
TGTGCCAGCAGTGACACGGGGGCGGTAAATACGCAGTATTTT
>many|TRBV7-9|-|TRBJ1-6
CASSLGVSSYNSPLHF
TGTGCCAGCAGCTTAGGGGTTAGCTCCTATAATTCACCCCTCCACTTT
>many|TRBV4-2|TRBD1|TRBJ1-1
CASSQDRVSEAFF
TGTGCCAGCAGCCAGGACAGGGTCTCTGAAGCTTTCTTT
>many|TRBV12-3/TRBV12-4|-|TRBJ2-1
CASGRGRISNEQFF
TGTGCCAGCGGACGGGGCAGGATTTCGAATGAGCAGTTCTTC
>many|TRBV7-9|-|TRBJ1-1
CASRVGPGLTEAFF
TGTGCCAGCAGGGTGGGGCCGGGGTTGACTGAAGCTTTCTTT
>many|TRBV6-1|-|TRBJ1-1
CATVPQDPNTEAFF
TGTGCCACGGTACCACAGGACCCGAACACTGAAGCTTTCTTT
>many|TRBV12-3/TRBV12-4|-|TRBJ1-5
CASSPGDQPQHF
TGTGCCAGCAGTCCCGGTGATCAGCCCCAGCATTTT
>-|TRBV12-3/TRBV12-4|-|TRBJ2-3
CASSFGPEKNDTQYF
TGTGCCAGCAGTTTCGGGCCCGAGAAGAATGATACGCAGTATTTT
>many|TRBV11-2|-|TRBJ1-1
CASSLVRGNTEAFF
TGTGCCAGCAGCTTAGTGCGGGGGAACACTGAAGCTTTCTTT
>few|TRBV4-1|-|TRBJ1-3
CASSRSLSSSGNTTYF
TGCGCCAGCAGCCGAAGTCTTAGTAGCTCTGGAAACACCACATATTTT
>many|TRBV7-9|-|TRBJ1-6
CASSPEGNSPLHF
TGTGCCAGCAGCCCAGAGGGGAATTCACCCCTCCACTTT
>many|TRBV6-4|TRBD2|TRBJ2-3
CASSASSGGTDTQYF
TGTGCCAGCAGTGCCTCTAGCGGGGGGACAGATACGCAGTATTTT
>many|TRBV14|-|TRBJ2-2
CASSQINTGELFF
TGTGCCAGCAGCCAAATTAATACCGGGGAGCTGTTTTTT
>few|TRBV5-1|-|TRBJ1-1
CASSFTDSGGEAFF
TGCGCCAGCAGCTTTACGGACAGTGGGGGTGAAGCTTTCTTT
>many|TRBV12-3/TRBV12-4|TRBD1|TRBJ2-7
CASSNRDRGPTYEQYF
TGTGCCAGCAGTAACCGGGACAGGGGGCCTACCTACGAGCAGTACTTC
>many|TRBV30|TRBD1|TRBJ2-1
CAWGDRGLNEQFF
TGTGCCTGGGGGGACAGGGGGCTCAATGAGCAGTTCTTC
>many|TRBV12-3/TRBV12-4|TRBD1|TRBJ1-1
CASSFQGGTEAFF
TGTGCCAGCAGTTTTCAGGGGGGAACTGAAGCTTTCTTT
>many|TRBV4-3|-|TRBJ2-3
CASSRPGGGTDTQYF
TGCGCCAGCAGCCGCCCAGGGGGGGGCACAGATACGCAGTATTTT
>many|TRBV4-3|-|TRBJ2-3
CASSQVRRGHSTDTQYF
TGCGCCAGCAGCCAAGTCCGGCGAGGACACTCCACAGATACGCAGTATTTT
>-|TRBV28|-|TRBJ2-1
CASNWDFSYNEQFF
TGTGCCAGCAACTGGGACTTCTCCTACAATGAGCAGTTCTTC
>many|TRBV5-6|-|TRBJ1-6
CASSPLTGRTLHF
TGTGCCAGCAGCCCTCTGACAGGTCGGACCCTCCACTTT
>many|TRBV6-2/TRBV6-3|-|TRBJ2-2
CASRTTSPGELFF
TGTGCCAGCAGGACAACTAGCCCCGGGGAGCTGTTTTTT
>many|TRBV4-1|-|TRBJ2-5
CASSQAVSETQYF
TGCGCCAGCAGCCAAGCCGTCTCGGAGACCCAGTACTTC
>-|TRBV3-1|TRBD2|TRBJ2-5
CASTQGATSGGEETQYF
TGTGCCTCCACCCAAGGTGCGACTAGCGGGGGAGAAGAGACCCAGTACTTC
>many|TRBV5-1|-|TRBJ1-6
CASSLASSSYNSPLHF
TGCGCCAGCAGCTTGGCCAGTAGTAGCTATAATTCACCCCTCCACTTT
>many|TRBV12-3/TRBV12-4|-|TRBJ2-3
CASSPNSGDTQYF
TGTGCCAGCAGCCCCAATTCGGGGGATACGCAGTATTTT
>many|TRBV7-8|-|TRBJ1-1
CASSLGWAAENTEAFF
TGTGCCAGCAGCTTAGGGTGGGCGGCAGAGAACACTGAAGCTTTCTTT
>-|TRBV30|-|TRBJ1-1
CAWIPQAEAFF
TGTGCCTGGATCCCACAGGCCGAAGCTTTCTTT
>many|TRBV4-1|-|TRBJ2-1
CASSSNINEQFF
TGCGCCAGCAGCTCTAATATCAATGAGCAGTTCTTC
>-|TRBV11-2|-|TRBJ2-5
CASSLSPGETQYF
TGTGCCAGCAGCTTATCCCCGGGGGAGACCCAGTACTTC
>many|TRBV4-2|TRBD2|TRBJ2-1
CASSQDRTSGNEQFF
TGTGCCAGCAGCCAAGATCGGACTAGCGGGAATGAGCAGTTCTTC
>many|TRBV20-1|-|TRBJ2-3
CSARRDGYTDTQYF
TGCAGTGCTAGGAGGGACGGTTACACAGATACGCAGTATTTT